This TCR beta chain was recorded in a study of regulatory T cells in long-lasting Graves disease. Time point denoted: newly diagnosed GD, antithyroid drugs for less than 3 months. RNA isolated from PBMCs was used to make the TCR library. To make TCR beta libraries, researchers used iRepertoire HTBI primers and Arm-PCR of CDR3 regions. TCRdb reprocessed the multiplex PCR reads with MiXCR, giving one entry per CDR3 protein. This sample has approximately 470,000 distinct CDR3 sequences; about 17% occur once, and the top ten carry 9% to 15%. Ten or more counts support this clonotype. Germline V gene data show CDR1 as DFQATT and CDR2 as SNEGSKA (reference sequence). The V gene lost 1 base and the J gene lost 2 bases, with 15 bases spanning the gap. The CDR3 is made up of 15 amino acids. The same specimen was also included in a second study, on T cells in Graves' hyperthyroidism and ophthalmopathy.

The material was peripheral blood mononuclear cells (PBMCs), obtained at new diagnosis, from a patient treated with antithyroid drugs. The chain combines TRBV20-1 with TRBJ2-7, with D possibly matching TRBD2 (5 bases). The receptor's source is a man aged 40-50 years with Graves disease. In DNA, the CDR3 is TGCAGTGCTAGAGTTAGCGCCCGCGCTACCTACGAGCAGTACTTC. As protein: CSARVSARATYEQYF.